Reported below is one T cell receptor (beta chain). The data were taken from a study of cytomegalovirus exposure and HLA in healthy donors. CDR1 is DFQATT, CDR2 SNEGSKA, per germline (reference sequence). The CDR3 extends over 11 amino acids. Trimming cost V 2 bases and J 8 bases; bases outside gene matches: 2. The PCR used 60 Vbeta and 13 Jbeta primers. The repertoire was sequenced with immunoSEQ multiplex PCR; TCRdb's copy has only in-frame clones and lacks some. Among about 150,000 clones listed, approximately 80% were seen once. Sequencing used PBMCs. This receptor was taken from a middle-aged woman in good health and CMV-seronegative. This chain links TRBV20-1 with TRBJ1-2; TRBD1 matches at 7 bases. CDR3: CSARQGDGYTF. The DNA of the CDR3 is TGCAGTGCTAGACAGGGGGACGGCTACACCTTC.